The clone carrying this TCR beta chain was counted many times. As yet, its antigen is unknown. TCR beta CDR3 region amplification was performed from RNA transcripts. HTBI primers drove first-round RT-PCR of the TCR CDR3. TCRdb reanalysed the multiplex PCR reads using MiXCR and keeps one entry per CDR3 protein. Here the sample spans around 260,000 distinct CDR3 sequences, around a quarter being singletons. The CDR3 is 14 residues long. Trimming shortened V by 5 bases and J by 5 bases, and 16 bases separated the two germline ends. In making diagnoses, clinical symptoms, serum thyroxine and TRAb, thyroid ultrasound and orbital computed tomography were all used. The data belong to a study of T cells in Graves' hyperthyroidism and ophthalmopathy. Study-wide findings and caveats: Clonotypes that were expanded in thyroid above 0.001 mostly appeared in blood too.

Sequenced: blood. This rearrangement joins TRBV12-3 or TRBV12-4 to TRBJ2-7; the D gene could be TRBD1 or TRBD2 (5 bases each). The clonotype was recovered from a man in his forties with Graves' hyperthyroidism that later progressed to Graves' ophthalmopathy. CDR3 DNA: TGTGCCAGCAGTCTCGCCGGGACCCCAAACGAGCAGTACTTC. This translates into CASSLAGTPNEQYF.